The subject of this entry is one TCR beta chain. Its matching antigen is unknown. The data were obtained in a study of beta chain features in type 1 diabetes. Overall study: Age, gender, cell numbers and subset yield matched between patients and controls.

TCRB transcripts that were expressed got sequenced, as all of the isolated RNA had been reverse transcribed. The method was immunoSEQ multiplex PCR; TCRdb's version includes in-frame clones alone and lacks a portion of them. The profile shows more than 300,000 clones, 8% of them singletons. Notes on the study in general: When Type 1 diabetes patients were examined, their TCRB CDR3s proved moderately but significantly shorter in all four CD4+ subsets. Since sequencing was performed on cDNA, cells with high TCR expression could be over-represented.

There are 11 residues in the CDR3. Deletions cut 4 bases from V and 4 bases from J, with 4 bases between. The V gene's germline CDR1 is SGHVS and CDR2 FQNEAQ. This TCR derives from a woman under 30 in good health. Sequencing used central memory CD4+ T cells from blood. V usage is TRBV7-8 and J usage is TRBJ2-5; D call uncertain. The CDR3: CASSSRETQYF. CDR3 DNA sequence: TGTGCCAGCAGCTCGCGAGAGACCCAGTACTTC.